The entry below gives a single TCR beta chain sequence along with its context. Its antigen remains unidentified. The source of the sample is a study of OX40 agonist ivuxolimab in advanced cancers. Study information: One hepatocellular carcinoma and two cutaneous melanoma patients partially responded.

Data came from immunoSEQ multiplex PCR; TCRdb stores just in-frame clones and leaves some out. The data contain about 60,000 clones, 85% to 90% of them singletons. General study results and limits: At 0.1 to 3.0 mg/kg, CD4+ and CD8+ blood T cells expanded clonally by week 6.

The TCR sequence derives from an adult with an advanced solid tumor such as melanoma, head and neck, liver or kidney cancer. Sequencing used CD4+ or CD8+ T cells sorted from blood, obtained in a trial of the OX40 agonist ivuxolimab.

The CDR3, as DNA: TGTGCCAGCTCCCAGACTAGGTCAGAGACCCAGTACTTC. Amino acid sequence: CASSQTRSETQYF. V is TRBV18 and J is TRBJ2-5, with D perhaps TRBD2 (6 bases). The V gene lost 6 bases and the J gene lost 4 bases, with 12 bases spanning the gap. Germline CDR1 and CDR2: KGHSH and LQKENI. The CDR3 loop spans 13 amino acids.